This T cell receptor (beta chain) is from a study of blood T cell repertoires in COVID-19. Across the study: Collection of acute and convalescent COVID-19 samples took place in the United States, Italy and Spain.

In germline, CDR1 is MNHEY, CDR2 SVGAGI. The CDR3 loop spans 15 amino acids. Trimming cost V 5 bases and J 5 bases, with 13 bases left between them. This clone was detected only once. Sequencing was performed with immunoSEQ multiplex PCR; in TCRdb, only in-frame clones are kept and a portion is missing. This table has roughly 400,000 clones, approximately 91% appearing once. The sequence came from a woman between 18 and 29 years old who had been exposed to COVID-19. The sequencing input was PBMCs or T cells enriched from blood (not recorded which). The V call is TRBV6-5, the J call TRBJ1-6; weak D call: TRBD1 (5 bases). CDR3 loop: CASSPFAGNNSPLHF. CDR3 bases: TGTGCCAGCAGTCCATTCGCAGGGAATAATTCACCCCTCCACTTT.